This T cell receptor (beta chain) came from a study of cytomegalovirus exposure and HLA in healthy donors (dated by TCRdb to the late 2010s). Concerning the study at large: A later analysis indicated that the 110 or so validation repertoires were generated on the platform also employed for the roughly 650 repertoires of the first cohort. The study was designed to test whether signatures of past pathogen exposure could be identified by cataloging public T cell receptors. High-throughput TCR immunosequencing, statistical association of individual TCRs with disease status, and machine learning were combined to predict cytomegalovirus infection status. Along with the roughly 700-subject first cohort, a separate validation cohort of approximately 110 different subjects was used. Summary of the overall study and its limitations: Cytomegalovirus status was reported to be diagnosed by the classifier with high specificity and sensitivity in both the original and validation cohorts. The study gave a list of under 200 TCR beta chains associated with cytomegalovirus. Most TCR sequences were observed very rarely across donors, whereas some public TCRs were present in many individuals. According to the authors, the approach could potentially be generalized to other disease states and immunological phenotypes. A later analysis found that TCRs clustered in the first cohort also tended to co-occur in the 120 validation repertoires, with just under 95% of cluster scores above 0. A later analysis had no HLA typing for the validation cohort, so co-occurrence there was scored across all 120 or so repertoires. In vitro tests confirmed that three of the cytomegalovirus-associated TCR beta chains recognize cytomegalovirus antigens.

Trimming removed 3 bases from V and 7 bases from J, leaving 12 bases between the germline ends. Including the terminal cysteine and phenylalanine, the CDR3 comprises 13 residues. The kept DNA is CDR3 alone, 39 bases in frame from the first base. CDR1 and CDR2 were assigned from the germline V gene as SGHNT and YENEEA. Separate from the approximately 670-subject first cohort, the validation cohort of about 110 subjects was the group to which the donors belonged. On this clone: Its cognate antigen has yet to be identified. Qualities for individual bases were not recorded, and no much larger clone is one base off.

The receptor library was made with the immunoSEQ multiplex PCR assay. From the authors' description of their analysis: A statistical classification framework was built for diagnosing cytomegalovirus status from the catalog of TCR beta chain sequences. This immuneACCESS table, as held by TCRdb, lists in-frame sequences with V and J called but not all clones. Of the missing ones, under half trace to an unresolved V gene in checked studies; the others have no known cause. Clone size and the V and J calls come from that table; the DNA yielded D and trimming. The sample table contains about 260,000 clones; only one count was recorded for roughly 91% of them. The ten largest clones represent approximately 3.1% of the sample.

The sequence derives from a woman aged 30 to 39 in good health and CMV-seronegative. The specimen was PBMCs. This chain joins TRBV11-3 to TRBJ1-2; D gene: possibly TRBD1, on 5 matching bases. The DNA is TGTGCCAGCAGCTTGACAGAGGGAAGTGGCTACACCTTC. Its translation is CASSLTEGSGYTF.